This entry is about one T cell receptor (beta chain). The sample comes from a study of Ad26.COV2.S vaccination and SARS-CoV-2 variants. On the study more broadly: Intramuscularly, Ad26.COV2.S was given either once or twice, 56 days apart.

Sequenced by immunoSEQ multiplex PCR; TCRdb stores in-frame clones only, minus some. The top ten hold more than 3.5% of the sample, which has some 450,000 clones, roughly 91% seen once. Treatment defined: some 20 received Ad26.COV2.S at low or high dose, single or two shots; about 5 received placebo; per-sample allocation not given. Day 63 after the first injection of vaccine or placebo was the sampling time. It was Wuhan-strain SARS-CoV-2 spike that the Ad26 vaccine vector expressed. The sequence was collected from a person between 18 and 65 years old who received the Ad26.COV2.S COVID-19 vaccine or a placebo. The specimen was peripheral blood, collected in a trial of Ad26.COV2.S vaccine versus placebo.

CDR3 in amino acids: CASSLLSGKAYEQYF. The CDR3 nucleotides are TGTGCCAGCAGCTTGCTCTCCGGGAAGGCCTACGAGCAGTACTTC. This chain joins TRBV5-6 and TRBJ2-7; TRBD2 is a possible D gene (5 bases). The CDR3 contains 15 residues. V gave up 1 base and J gave up 2 bases, with 13 bases separating them. Germline values: CDR1 SGHDT, CDR2 YYEEEE.